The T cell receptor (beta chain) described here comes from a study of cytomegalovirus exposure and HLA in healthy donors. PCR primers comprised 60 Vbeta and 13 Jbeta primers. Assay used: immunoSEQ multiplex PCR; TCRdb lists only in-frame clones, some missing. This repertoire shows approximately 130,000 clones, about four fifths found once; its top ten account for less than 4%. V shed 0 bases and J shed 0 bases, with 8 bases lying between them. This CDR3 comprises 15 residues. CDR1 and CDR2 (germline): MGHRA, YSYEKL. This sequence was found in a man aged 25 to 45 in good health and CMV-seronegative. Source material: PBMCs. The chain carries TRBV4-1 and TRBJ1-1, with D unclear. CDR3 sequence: CASSQDPGMNTEAFF. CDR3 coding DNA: TGCGCCAGCAGCCAAGATCCAGGTATGAACACTGAAGCTTTCTTT.